A single sample gave rise to the 3 T cell receptor beta chains below, sequenced in a study of post-analysis software for immune sequencing data. Study observations and caveats: About 5 TRBV segments, including TRBV5-6, TRBV5-1 and TRBV20-1, were more frequent in patients than controls.

Tagging with unique molecular identifiers was a feature of the TCR beta cDNA libraries. TCRdb used MiXCR to reprocess the PCR reads, holding one entry per CDR3 protein. This sample has about 400,000 distinct CDR3 sequences, with around 37% found just once. These receptors' antigens are unknown. Material: blood. Receptor source: a girl aged 5-17 years with multiple sclerosis.

This clonotype was seen a handful of times. The V call is TRBV15, the J call TRBJ2-5; D is possibly TRBD1 (7 bases). The germline V gene encodes CDR1 LNHNV and CDR2 YYDKDF (reference sequence). The CDR3 sequence is 15 residues long. V lost 0 bases and J 1 base, leaving 9 bases between the germline ends. The CDR3 coding sequence is TGTGCCACCAGCAGAGACAGGGGGGCCCAAGAGACCCAGTACTTC. It is translated as CATSRDRGAQETQYF.

The sample holds a few counts of this clonotype. The genes are TRBV3-1 and TRBJ2-3, with a weak D call TRBD2 (5 bases). Germline V CDR1 and CDR2: LGHDT, YNNKEL (reference sequence). Trimming stripped 1 base from V and 4 bases from J, with 9 bases between. The CDR3 loop spans 14 amino acids. This chain's CDR3 is CASSQVNSADTQYF. The CDR3 DNA reads TGTGCCAGCAGCCAAGTCAATAGCGCAGATACGCAGTATTTT.

V is TRBV6-1 and J is TRBJ2-7; 7 nucleotides line up with TRBD1. The CDR3 spans 14 residues. Germline CDR1 is MNHNS and CDR2 is SASEGT. V gave up 6 bases and J gave up 2 bases; unmatched junction bases: 7. Here the CDR3 reads CASRRDGTAYEQYF. DNA of the CDR3: TGTGCCAGCAGGAGAGACGGGACAGCCTACGAGCAGTACTTC.